This T cell receptor beta chain was identified during a study of T cells in Graves' hyperthyroidism and ophthalmopathy. Overall study: Sampling of peripheral blood happened at initial diagnosis, prior to any treatment. Overall study results and limits: A median 6.5 months before onset, the model predicted ophthalmopathy. Most expanded thyroid clonotypes above 0.001 recurred in blood.

Amplified TCR beta CDR3 regions derived from RNA transcripts. With the HTBI primer set, the TCR CDR3 went through a first round of RT-PCR. From the multiplex PCR reads, TCRdb called clonotypes with MiXCR, one entry per CDR3 protein. The table records about 500,000 distinct CDR3 sequences, 17% of them present only once. The CDR3 is 13 residues long. V lost 7 bases and J 11 bases, leaving 18 bases between the germline ends. In germline, CDR1 is MNHNS, CDR2 SASEGT. About this clonotype: The antigen is unknown.

PBMCs were sourced from less than 12 ml fresh peripheral blood. This TCR was sampled from a woman in her late teens or twenties with Graves' ophthalmopathy. The specimen sequenced was blood. The V gene is TRBV6-1, the J gene TRBJ1-3; maybe TRBD1 (6 bases). This chain's CDR3 is CASTVTEGGPIYF. The CDR3 DNA reads TGTGCCAGCACTGTTACGGAGGGGGGCCCCATATATTTT.